The 17 T cell receptor beta chains given below trace back to one sample, sequenced in a study of blood T cell repertoires in COVID-19. The table came from immunoSEQ multiplex PCR; TCRdb's copy has only in-frame clones and leaves some out. This table holds some 250,000 clones, approximately 85% found once. Specimen: PBMCs or T cells enriched from blood (not recorded which). All receptors come from a woman in her fifties or sixties who had recovered from COVID-19.

The rearrangement links TRBV6-5 to TRBJ2-7, with 16 bases matching TRBD2. From germline, CDR1 is MNHEY and CDR2 SVGAGI. V was pared by 8 bases and J by 7 bases, with 8 bases of the junction left unmatched. The CDR3 totals 15 residues. This chain's CDR3 is CASGTSGRAAREQYF. In DNA form, the CDR3 reads TGTGCCAGCGGGACTAGCGGGAGGGCCGCTCGGGAGCAGTACTTC.

The chain carries TRBV9 and TRBJ2-3, with 7 positions matching TRBD2. This CDR3 spans 16 amino acids. CDR1 and CDR2 (germline): SGDLS, YYNGEE. The V and J ends lost 4 bases and 4 bases, in that order; junction bases with no gene match: 12. CDR3 sequence: CASSFLGGERADTQYF. CDR3 nucleotides: TGTGCCAGCAGCTTCCTGGGGGGGGAGCGGGCAGATACGCAGTATTTT. Filled out from reference TRBV9 and TRBJ2-3, the complete variable domain reads DSGVTQTPKHLITATGQRVTLRCSPRSGDLSVYWYQQSLDQGLQFLIQYYNGEERAKGNILERFSAQQFPDLHSELNLSSLELGDSALYFCASSFLGGERADTQYFGPGTRLTVL.

This clone was detected a few times. The V call is TRBV28, the J call TRBJ2-2; D uncertain. V was cut by 6 bases and J by 1 base, with 18 bases left in between. The CDR3 is 17 residues long. Per the germline V gene, CDR1 is MDHEN and CDR2 is SYDVKM. The CDR3 loop is CASSQTRPSGNTGELFF. In DNA form, the CDR3 reads TGTGCCAGCAGCCAAACGCGACCTTCAGGGAACACCGGGGAGCTGTTTTTT.

V gene TRBV6-1 combines with J gene TRBJ1-2, with 9 bases aligning to TRBD1. Per germline, CDR1 MNHNS and CDR2 SASEGT. The V segment lost 3 bases and the J segment 9 bases; nucleotides outside the gene matches: 8. CDR3 length equals 14 residues. DNA of the CDR3: TGTGCCAGCAGTGACCGGGACAGGGAAATCCGCTACACCTTC. As protein: CASSDRDREIRYTF.

The gene calls are TRBV5-1 and TRBJ1-1; perhaps TRBD1 as D (5 bases). The CDR3 covers 14 residues. Trimming removed 5 bases from V and 8 bases from J, with 19 bases in between. From germline, CDR1 is SGHRS and CDR2 YFSETQ. CDR3 sequence reads: CASRSLIGGTEAFF. CDR3 nucleotide sequence: TGCGCCAGCAGATCTCTGATCGGGGGAACCGAAGCTTTCTTT.

This chain joins TRBV5-1 and TRBJ1-1; D possibly corresponds to TRBD1 (6 bases). Germline V gene data show CDR1 as SGHRS and CDR2 as YFSETQ. Trimming stripped 0 bases from V and 5 bases from J, with 11 bases between. This CDR3 is 14 amino acids long. The CDR3, as DNA: TGCGCCAGCAGCTTGGGGGGGCGTCAGACTGAAGCTTTCTTT. As protein: CASSLGGRQTEAFF. Together with reference TRBV5-1 and TRBJ1-1, the CDR3 gives the full variable domain: KAGVTQTPRYLIKTRGQQVTLSCSPISGHRSVSWYQQTPGQGLQFLFEYFSETQRNKGNFPGRFSGRQFSNSRSEMNVSTLELGDSALYLCASSLGGRQTEAFFGQGTRLTVV.

This rearrangement joins TRBV15 to TRBJ2-3; TRBD2 aligns across 9 bases. This CDR3 is 16 amino acids long. The germline V gene has CDR1 LNHNV and CDR2 YYDKDF (reference sequence). The J segment lost 5 bases and the V segment lost 0 bases, leaving 6 bases of the junction unmatched. CDR3 coding DNA: TGTGCCACCAGCAGAGAAATAGCGGGAGCCGGAGATACGCAGTATTTT. The encoded protein is CATSREIAGAGDTQYF.

The genes are TRBV11-2 and TRBJ2-5; 10 nucleotides match TRBD2. Germline V gene lookup returns CDR1 SGHAT and CDR2 FQNNGV. The CDR3 contains 16 residues. The V segment lost 5 bases and the J segment 7 bases; nucleotides outside the gene matches: 13. CDR3 sequence: CASSAQGLALGATQYF. CDR3 nucleotide sequence: TGTGCCAGCAGCGCACAGGGACTAGCGTTGGGAGCGACCCAGTACTTC.

The rearrangement links TRBV6-5 to TRBJ1-1; D is uncertain. This CDR3 is built from 14 residues. Germline assignment: CDR1 MNHEY and CDR2 SVGAGI. Trimming removed 5 bases from V and 5 bases from J, with 15 bases in between. CDR3 protein: CASSPDTAGTEAFF. Here the CDR3 DNA reads TGTGCCAGCAGTCCAGACACAGCTGGGACTGAAGCTTTCTTT.

The rearrangement links TRBV6-4 to TRBJ2-1; 9 bases agree with TRBD2. The CDR3 is made up of 15 amino acids. Looked up from germline, CDR1 is MRHNA and CDR2 is SNTAGT. Trimming removed 2 bases from V and 6 bases from J; junction bases left unmatched: 5. The CDR3 protein is CASSDEGSGSNEQFF. CDR3 nucleotides: TGTGCCAGCAGTGACGAAGGTAGCGGGAGCAATGAGCAGTTCTTC.

This clone was found once. This chain joins TRBV30 and TRBJ2-4; 9 bases agree with TRBD1. The germline CDR1 and CDR2 sequences are GTSNPN and SVGIG (reference sequence). After removal of 5 bases from V and 6 bases from J, the junction contained 11 bases not matched to a gene. CDR3 length equals 15 residues. The CDR3: CAWVIRTGAVNIQYF. CDR3 DNA: TGTGCCTGGGTAATCCGGACAGGGGCGGTAAACATTCAGTACTTC. Full variable domain (missing parts from reference TRBV30 and TRBJ2-4): SQTIHQWPATLVQPVGSPLSLECTVEGTSNPNLYWYRQAAGRGLQLLFYSVGIGQISSEVPQNLSASRPQDRQFILSSKKLLLSDSGFYLCAWVIRTGAVNIQYFGAGTRLSVL.

This sequence joins TRBV5-1 and TRBJ2-1; 10 bases are a match to TRBD2. Germline V gene data show CDR1 as SGHRS and CDR2 as YFSETQ. The CDR3 is 17 amino acids. Trimming cost V 3 bases and J 2 bases; bases outside gene matches: 8. CDR3 coding DNA: TGCGCCAGCAGCTCCCTCCCCAGCGGGAGGGCCTACAATGAGCAGTTCTTC. Protein: CASSSLPSGRAYNEQFF. The variable domain in full, with the rest retrieved from reference TRBV5-1 and TRBJ2-1, is KAGVTQTPRYLIKTRGQQVTLSCSPISGHRSVSWYQQTPGQGLQFLFEYFSETQRNKGNFPGRFSGRQFSNSRSEMNVSTLELGDSALYLCASSSLPSGRAYNEQFFGPGTRLTVL.

The rearrangement links TRBV11-2 to TRBJ2-7, with 7 bases aligning to TRBD2. V lost 1 base to trimming and J lost 3 bases; unmatched junction nucleotides: 9. There are 16 residues in the CDR3. CDR1 SGHAT and CDR2 FQNNGV come from the germline V gene. Here the CDR3 DNA reads TGTGCCAGCAGCTTAGGGCGGGAGCTCCAGATCTACGAGCAGTACTTC. It encodes CASSLGRELQIYEQYF.

The chain has TRBV6-5 and TRBJ2-5; the match to TRBD1 covers 11 bases. The CDR3 consists of 14 residues. The germline V gene encodes CDR1 MNHEY and CDR2 SVGAGI. The junction had 5 bases not matched to a gene; V was cut back by 5 bases and J by 6 bases. Here the CDR3 DNA reads TGTGCCAGCAGTCCTGGACAGGGGGCGAAGACCCAGTACTTC. As protein: CASSPGQGAKTQYF.

This clone was detected once. The chain links TRBV12-5 to TRBJ1-4, with D unclear. Trimming cost V 3 bases and J 0 bases, with 8 bases left between them. The CDR3 runs 15 residues. Germline CDR1 is LGHNT and CDR2 is FRNRAP. This chain's CDR3 is CASGLQPATNEKLFF. The DNA for the CDR3 is TGTGCTAGTGGTTTACAACCTGCAACTAATGAAAAACTGTTTTTT. Together with reference TRBV12-5 and TRBJ1-4, the CDR3 gives the full variable domain: DARVTQTPRHKVTEMGQEVTMRCQPILGHNTVFWYRQTMMQGLELLAYFRNRAPLDDSGMPKDRFSAEMPDATLATLKIQPSEPRDSAVYFCASGLQPATNEKLFFGSGTQLSVL.

The chain has TRBV9 and TRBJ1-4; possibly TRBD1 for D (6 bases). Germline V lookup: CDR1 SGDLS, CDR2 YYNGEE. The CDR3 is 16 residues long. V was pared by 0 bases and J by 8 bases, with 17 bases between. The CDR3 coding sequence is TGTGCCAGCAGCGTAGAGGCGACAGGACGAGGGGAAAAACTGTTTTTT. Residues: CASSVEATGRGEKLFF.

This chain links TRBV2 with TRBJ2-1, with D possibly matching TRBD2 (6 bases). Germline lookup yields CDR1 SNHLY and CDR2 FYNNEI. Trimming took off 4 bases at V and 7 bases at J, with 14 bases between the two ends. The length of the CDR3 is 14 residues. The CDR3 is CASSALARGNEQFF. CDR3 DNA: TGTGCCAGCAGTGCACTGGCGCGGGGTAATGAGCAGTTCTTC.